This entry lists 11 T cell receptor beta chains sequenced from one sample in a study of blood T cells in healthy people across ages. Then a second PCR, running about 6 to 12 cycles, was carried out with a sample-barcoded 5' primer and a J-beta primer mix. TCRdb redid the calling of the 5' RACE reads with MiXCR, one entry per CDR3 protein. The sample has about 780,000 distinct CDR3 sequences, 25% to 30% seen once. The same specimen was also included in a second study, on T cells of mothers and their children.

The sample comprised blood. These receptors came from a boy younger than 18 in good health.

V usage is TRBV20-1 and J usage is TRBJ2-1; TRBD2 matches 7 bases. From germline, CDR1 is DFQATT and CDR2 SNEGSKA (reference sequence). CDR3 length: 16 residues. V gave up 6 bases and J gave up 0 bases; unmatched junction bases: 11. CDR3 sequence: CSAPSGWGGSYNEQFF. CDR3 in DNA: TGCAGTGCCCCCTCGGGTTGGGGGGGCTCCTACAATGAGCAGTTCTTC.

This clonotype was picked up many times. The chain uses TRBV12-3 or TRBV12-4 and TRBJ1-6; the D gene is possibly TRBD1 (5 bases). The CDR3 has 13 residues. The V end lost 6 bases, the J end lost 7 bases, and 10 bases lay between the germline ends. The DNA for the CDR3 is TGTGCCAGCAGCCCGGGGGGGAATTCACCCCTCCACTTT. It encodes CASSPGGNSPLHF.

About this clonotype: Mismatch with germline at one junction end may stem from a read error. The chain uses TRBV4-1 and TRBJ1-2; D remains ambiguous. The CDR3 is 16 residues long. The germline CDR1 and CDR2 sequences are MGHRA and YSYEKL. CDR3 protein: CACSQVSSPVDYGYTF. CDR3 nucleotide sequence: TGCGCCTGCAGCCAAGTGTCCAGCCCCGTTGACTATGGCTACACCTTC.

This clonotype was seen a handful of times. This chain uses TRBV24-1 with TRBJ2-1; D uncertain. The CDR3 is 15 amino acids. The germline V gene encodes CDR1 KGHDR and CDR2 SFDVKD. V gave up 2 bases and J gave up 8 bases, with 15 bases separating them. CDR3 coding DNA: TGTGCCACCAGTGATTCGAGGACGGGTGGCGATGAGCAGTTCTTC. Its translation: CATSDSRTGGDEQFF.

This clonotype came up a few times. The chain couples TRBV7-9 to TRBJ2-5, with TRBD2 matching 9 bases. The DNA end favors TRBJ2-1, so the J call may be wrong. CDR1 and CDR2 from the germline V gene are SEHNR and FQNEAQ (reference sequence). The CDR3 length is 15 residues. The CDR3 sequence: CASSFTSGSYNEQFF. The CDR3 nucleotides read TGTGCCAGCAGCTTTACTAGCGGGTCGTACAATGAGCAGTTCTTC.

The chain has TRBV19 and TRBJ1-1, with D perhaps TRBD1 (6 bases). This CDR3 comprises 15 residues. V was pared by 7 bases and J by 4 bases, with 19 bases between. CDR1 is LNHDA and CDR2 is SQIVND in the germline V gene (reference sequence). The CDR3 DNA reads TGTGCCAGTACCCCCATGGGGGCGCGGGGCACTGAAGCTTTCTTT. This gives the protein CASTPMGARGTEAFF. Looking up the rest from reference TRBV19 and TRBJ1-1 gives the full variable domain: DGGITQSPKYLFRKEGQNVTLSCEQNLNHDAMYWYRQDPGQGLRLIYYSQIVNDFQKGDIAEGYSVSREKKESFPLTVTSAQKNPTAFYLCASTPMGARGTEAFFGQGTRLTVV.

This chain links TRBV6-2 or TRBV6-3 with TRBJ2-5, with a weak D call TRBD2 (6 bases). The DNA end is a closer match to TRBJ2-1, so the J assignment may be wrong. The CDR3 runs to 12 residues. Germline CDR1 reads MNHEY; CDR2 reads SVGEGT. CDR3 nucleotides: TGTGCCAGCACATGGCGGGGCCATGAGCAGTTCTTC. Translating it yields CASTWRGHEQFF.

The rearrangement uses TRBV7-9 and TRBJ2-7, with D possibly TRBD1 on 5 matching bases. The germline gives CDR1 SEHNR, CDR2 FQNEAQ (reference sequence). Trimming removed 1 base at V and 2 bases at J, with 12 bases between. The CDR3 extends over 15 amino acids. CDR3 nucleotides: TGTGCCAGCAGCTTAGAGGGGCAGGCGACCTACGAGCAGTACTTC. It specifies CASSLEGQATYEQYF. Supplemented by reference TRBV7-9 and TRBJ2-7, the full variable domain reads DTGVSQNPRHKITKRGQNVTFRCDPISEHNRLYWYRQTLGQGPEFLTYFQNEAQLEKSRLLSDRFSAERPKGSFSTLEIQRTEQGDSAMYLCASSLEGQATYEQYFGPGTRLTVT.

The rearrangement joins TRBV2 to TRBJ2-5; 7 bases match TRBD2. The ends lost 3 bases at V and 0 bases at J; junction bases unmatched: 7. Germline V gives CDR1 SNHLY, CDR2 FYNNEI. The CDR3 contains 16 residues. The CDR3 reads CASSEVGGEDQETQYF. The CDR3 DNA follows: TGTGCCAGCAGTGAGGTGGGGGGGGAAGACCAAGAGACCCAGTACTTC.

This clonotype has only a few counts. The V call is TRBV29-1, the J call TRBJ2-7; 10 bases are shared with TRBD1. This CDR3 contains 14 residues. Germline lookup yields CDR1 SQVTM and CDR2 ANQGSEA. J lost 7 bases, V lost 6 bases, and 12 bases had no gene match. CDR3 amino acids: CSVLTGTGVREQYF. CDR3 coding DNA: TGCAGCGTGCTTACCGGGACAGGGGTTCGGGAGCAGTACTTC.

The genes are TRBV29-1 and TRBJ2-5, with TRBD2 identical over 14 bases. Germline CDR1 and CDR2: SQVTM and ANQGSEA. The CDR3 contains 17 residues. V lost 6 bases and J lost 1; bases outside the gene matches: 10. The CDR3 region is CSVEGLAGVWVQETQYF. The CDR3 DNA reads TGCAGCGTAGAGGGACTAGCGGGAGTCTGGGTCCAAGAGACCCAGTACTTC. The whole variable domain, remainder taken from reference TRBV29-1 and TRBJ2-5, is SAVISQKPSRDICQRGTSLTIQCQVDSQVTMMFWYRQQPGQSLTLIATANQGSEATYESGFVIDKFPISRPNLTFSTLTVSNMSPEDSSIYLCSVEGLAGVWVQETQYFGPGTRLLVL.